A selection of T cell receptor beta chains follows, all from one sample in a study of blood T cells in healthy people across ages. TCRdb re-analysed the 5' RACE reads in MiXCR, keeping a single row per CDR3 protein. Here the sample spans about 1,000,000 distinct CDR3 sequences, 40% to 55% being singletons. Sequenced sample: blood. All receptors come from a woman aged 60-75 years in good health. CDR3s include the opening cysteine and the closing phenylalanine or tryptophan. The order of the fields is J gene, clone size, D gene, V gene, CDR3 protein, CDR3 DNA. The D gene is left open where the match is weak. The size of a clone is reported for some rows only, either as once, few or many, or as a class for expanded clones.

TRBJ2-1	.	TRBD2	TRBV25-1	CASSETLANEQFF	TGTGCCAGCAGTGAAACACTAGCGAATGAGCAGTTCTTC
TRBJ2-7	.	.	TRBV20-1	CSAGGGGSKNYEQYF	TGCAGTGCTGGGGGGGGCGGGAGTAAAAATTACGAGCAGTACTTC
TRBJ1-1	.	.	TRBV2	CASSAQQEGLAEAFF	TGTGCCAGCAGTGCCCAACAGGAGGGGCTGGCTGAAGCTTTCTTT
TRBJ1-2	few	.	TRBV14	CASSQLGFGYTF	TGTGCCAGCAGCCAATTGGGTTTTGGCTACACCTTC
TRBJ2-4	many	.	TRBV3-1	CASSQDPELAKNIQYF	TGTGCCAGCAGCCAAGATCCCGAATTGGCCAAAAACATTCAGTACTTC
TRBJ2-2	.	TRBD2	TRBV6-2/TRBV6-3	CASSYGLAVPNTGELFF	TGTGCCAGCAGTTACGGGCTAGCGGTCCCGAACACCGGGGAGCTGTTTTTT
TRBJ2-7	.	.	TRBV27	CASSRVSSYNEQYF	TGTGCCAGCAGCCGGGTTAGCTCCTACAATGAGCAGTACTTC
TRBJ1-2	.	.	TRBV14	CASSQEQGGLGGYTF	TGTGCCAGCAGCCAAGAGCAGGGAGGATTGGGCGGCTACACCTTC
TRBJ1-1	.	TRBD1	TRBV6-6	CASSRPGTVNTEAFF	TGTGCCAGCAGTCGTCCCGGGACAGTGAACACTGAAGCTTTCTTT
TRBJ2-6	many	TRBD1	TRBV9	CASSVADRGPGANVLTF	TGTGCCAGCAGCGTAGCGGACAGGGGGCCCGGGGCCAACGTCCTGACTTTC
TRBJ2-6	.	.	TRBV10-3	CAASSGANVLTF	TGTGCCGCGAGCTCTGGGGCCAACGTCCTGACTTTC
TRBJ1-2	few	TRBD1	TRBV7-2	CASSGQGAWGYTF	TGTGCCAGCAGCGGACAGGGGGCATGGGGCTACACCTTC
TRBJ2-7	few	TRBD2	TRBV29-1	CSVPSGRFEQYF	TGCAGCGTCCCTAGCGGGAGATTCGAGCAGTACTTC
TRBJ2-3	.	TRBD2	TRBV7-9	CASSQGGLAGVLTDTQYF	TGTGCCAGCAGCCAGGGTGGACTAGCGGGAGTATTAACAGATACGCAGTATTTT
TRBJ2-3	few	.	TRBV4-2	CASSPTTPRADTQYF	TGTGCCAGCAGCCCAACGACCCCTAGGGCAGATACGCAGTATTTT
TRBJ2-7	.	.	TRBV10-1	CASSLGSGLPYEQYF	TGCGCCAGCAGCCTTGGGTCGGGACTCCCCTACGAGCAGTACTTC
TRBJ2-7	.	TRBD2	TRBV5-1	CASSLAGERYEQYF	TGCGCCAGCAGCTTAGCGGGAGAACGCTACGAGCAGTACTTC
TRBJ2-3	.	.	TRBV20-1	CSARQDARIASTDTQYF	TGCAGTGCTAGACAAGACGCCCGTATAGCGTCCACAGATACGCAGTATTTT
TRBJ1-2	.	.	TRBV29-1	CSVDMGYTF	TGCAGCGTTGATATGGGCTACACCTTC
TRBJ2-6	.	.	TRBV7-2	CASSLGISSGANVLTF	TGTGCCAGCAGCTTGGGGATTTCCTCTGGGGCCAACGTCCTGACTTTC
TRBJ2-1	.	TRBD1	TRBV5-1	CASSPGEGAHSYNEQFF	TGCGCCAGCAGCCCTGGAGAGGGGGCACATTCCTACAATGAGCAGTTCTTC
TRBJ1-4	.	.	TRBV20-1	CSARDRGQSNEKLFF	TGCAGTGCTAGGGACAGAGGACAGTCCAATGAAAAACTGTTTTTT
TRBJ1-5	once	.	TRBV7-8	CASSSEGRHSNQPQHF	TGTGCCAGCAGCTCGGAGGGACGGCATAGCAATCAGCCCCAGCATTTT
TRBJ2-5	.	TRBD2	TRBV5-1	CASSLAERTSGRARETQYF	TGCGCCAGCAGCTTGGCCGAAAGGACTAGCGGGAGGGCCAGGGAGACCCAGTACTTC
TRBJ2-7	.	.	TRBV9	CASSEGLQTYEQYF	TGTGCCAGCTCCGAGGGGCTGCAAACCTACGAGCAGTACTTC
TRBJ2-1	.	TRBD1	TRBV12-3/TRBV12-4	CASSSHRGTDEQFF	TGTGCCAGCAGTTCCCACAGGGGAACCGATGAGCAGTTCTTC